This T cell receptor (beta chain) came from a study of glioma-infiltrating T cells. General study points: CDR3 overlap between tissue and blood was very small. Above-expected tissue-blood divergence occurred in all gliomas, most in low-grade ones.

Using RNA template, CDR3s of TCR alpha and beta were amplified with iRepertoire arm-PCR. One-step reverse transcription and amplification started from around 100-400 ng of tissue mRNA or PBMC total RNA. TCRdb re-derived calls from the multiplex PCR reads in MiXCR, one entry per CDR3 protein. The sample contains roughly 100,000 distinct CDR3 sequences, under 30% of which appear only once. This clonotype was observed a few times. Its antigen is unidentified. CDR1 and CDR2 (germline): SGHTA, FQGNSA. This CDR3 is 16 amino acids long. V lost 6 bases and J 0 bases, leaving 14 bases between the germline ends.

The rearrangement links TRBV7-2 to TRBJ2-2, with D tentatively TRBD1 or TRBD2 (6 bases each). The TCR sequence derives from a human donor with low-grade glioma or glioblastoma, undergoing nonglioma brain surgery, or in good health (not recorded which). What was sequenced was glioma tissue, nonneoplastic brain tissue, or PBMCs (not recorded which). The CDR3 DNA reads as TGTGCCAGCAGTCAACGCGGGACACCGAACACCGGGGAGCTGTTTTTT. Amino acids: CASSQRGTPNTGELFF.